This T cell receptor (beta chain) derives from a study of spatial heterogeneity in lung cancer. Study summary: Detection consistently captured more beta-chain sequences than alpha-chain sequences.

Stated time point: sample taken at primary tumor resection. Sequencing covered unsorted whole RNA taken from tumor, nontumor lung or frozen PBMC. The CDR3 contains 14 residues. Trimming took 3 bases from V and 0 from J, leaving 7 bases between them. Germline CDR1 reads SGDLS; CDR2 reads YYNGEE. In this sample, this clonotype turned up many times. Antigen unknown. Findings and caveats of the study: In tumors, expanded intratumoral alpha and beta TCR counts tracked mutation counts.

Each TCR cDNA molecule bore a unique molecular identifier. TCRdb reprocessed the 5' RACE reads via MiXCR and lists one record per CDR3 protein. This table has under 15,000 distinct CDR3 sequences, about 6% appearing once. The origin of this receptor is a female donor with early-stage non-small cell lung cancer. The chain is built from TRBV9 and TRBJ2-4; possible D gene TRBD1, 5 bases. The starting material was lung tumor tissue, obtained at surgery. In DNA form, the CDR3 reads TGTGCCAGCAGCGAGGGGTTAGCCAAAAACATTCAGTACTTC. Its protein product is CASSEGLAKNIQYF. Full variable domain (outside the CDR3, taken from reference TRBV9 and TRBJ2-4): DSGVTQTPKHLITATGQRVTLRCSPRSGDLSVYWYQQSLDQGLQFLIQYYNGEERAKGNILERFSAQQFPDLHSELNLSSLELGDSALYFCASSEGLAKNIQYFGAGTRLSVL.